Described below is a single TCR beta chain sequence and its context. Its antigen is not identified. Germline lookup yields CDR1 SEHNR and CDR2 FQNEAQ (reference sequence). CDR3 length equals 13 residues. Trimming pared 4 bases from V and 2 bases from J, leaving 8 bases between. This entry is derived from a study of cytomegalovirus exposure and HLA in healthy donors. General study points: For most TCR sequences rarity was the rule, although some public TCRs occurred in many donors. The study labeled roughly 160 TCR beta chains cytomegalovirus-associated.

In the PCR, 60 Vbeta and 13 Jbeta primers were used. Assay used: immunoSEQ multiplex PCR; TCRdb lists only in-frame clones, some missing. This sample carries 95,000 to 100,000 clones, roughly 78% of them seen once, and the ten largest clones take 0.6% to 0.95%. This TCR derives from a woman aged 55-70 years in good health and CMV-seronegative. Specimen: PBMCs. The V call is TRBV7-9, the J call TRBJ1-1; D uncertain. Here the CDR3 reads CASSSSFNTEAFF. The CDR3 bases are TGTGCCAGCAGCTCCAGTTTTAACACTGAAGCTTTCTTT.